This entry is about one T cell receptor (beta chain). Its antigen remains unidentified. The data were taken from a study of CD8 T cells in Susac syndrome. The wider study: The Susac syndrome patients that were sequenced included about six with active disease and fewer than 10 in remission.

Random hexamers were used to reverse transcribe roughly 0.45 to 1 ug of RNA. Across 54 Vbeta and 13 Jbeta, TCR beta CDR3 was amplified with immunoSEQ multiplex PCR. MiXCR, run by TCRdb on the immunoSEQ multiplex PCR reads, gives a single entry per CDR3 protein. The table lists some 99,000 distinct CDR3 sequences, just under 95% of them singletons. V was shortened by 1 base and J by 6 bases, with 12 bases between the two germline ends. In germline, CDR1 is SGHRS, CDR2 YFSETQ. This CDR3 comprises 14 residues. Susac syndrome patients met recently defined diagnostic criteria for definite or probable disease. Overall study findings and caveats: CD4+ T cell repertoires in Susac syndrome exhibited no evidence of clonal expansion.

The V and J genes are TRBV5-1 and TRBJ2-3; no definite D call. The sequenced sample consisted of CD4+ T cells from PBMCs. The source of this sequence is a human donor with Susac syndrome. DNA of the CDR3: TGCGCCAGCAGCTTGCTCCCCAGTACCGATACGCAGTATTTT. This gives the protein CASSLLPSTDTQYF. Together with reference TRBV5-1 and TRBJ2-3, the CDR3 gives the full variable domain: KAGVTQTPRYLIKTRGQQVTLSCSPISGHRSVSWYQQTPGQGLQFLFEYFSETQRNKGNFPGRFSGRQFSNSRSEMNVSTLELGDSALYLCASSLLPSTDTQYFGPGTRLTVL.